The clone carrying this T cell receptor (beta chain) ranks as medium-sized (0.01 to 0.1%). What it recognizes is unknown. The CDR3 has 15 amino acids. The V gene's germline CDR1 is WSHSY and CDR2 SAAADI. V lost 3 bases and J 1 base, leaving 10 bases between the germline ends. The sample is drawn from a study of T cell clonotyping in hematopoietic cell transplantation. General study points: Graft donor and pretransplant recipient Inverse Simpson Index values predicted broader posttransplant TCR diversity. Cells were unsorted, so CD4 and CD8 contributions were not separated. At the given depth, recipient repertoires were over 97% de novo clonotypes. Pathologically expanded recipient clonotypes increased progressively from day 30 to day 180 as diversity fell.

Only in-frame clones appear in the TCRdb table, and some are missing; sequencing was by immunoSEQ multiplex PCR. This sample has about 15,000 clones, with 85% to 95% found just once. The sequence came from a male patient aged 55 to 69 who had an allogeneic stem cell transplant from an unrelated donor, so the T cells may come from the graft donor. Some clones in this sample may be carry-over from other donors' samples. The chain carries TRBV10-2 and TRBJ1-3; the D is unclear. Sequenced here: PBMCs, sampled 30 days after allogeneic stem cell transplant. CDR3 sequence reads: CASSEWSTSGNTIYF. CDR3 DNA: TGCGCCAGCAGTGAATGGTCGACATCTGGAAACACCATATATTTT.